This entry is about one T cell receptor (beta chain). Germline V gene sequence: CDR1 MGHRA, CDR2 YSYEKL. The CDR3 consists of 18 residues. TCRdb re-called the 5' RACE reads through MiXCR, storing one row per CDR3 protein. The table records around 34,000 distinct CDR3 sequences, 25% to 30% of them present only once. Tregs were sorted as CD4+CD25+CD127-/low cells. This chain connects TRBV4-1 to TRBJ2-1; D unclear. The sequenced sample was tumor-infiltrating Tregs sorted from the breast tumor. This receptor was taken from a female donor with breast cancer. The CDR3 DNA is TGCGTCCGCAGCCAAGTATTAGTCATGGCCAGCTCCTACAATGAGCAGTTCTTC. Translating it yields CVRSQVLVMASSYNEQFF.